This T cell receptor beta chain appears in the sequencing data of a study of T cells in Graves' hyperthyroidism and ophthalmopathy. TCR beta CDR3 regions were amplified from RNA. With the HTBI primer set, the TCR CDR3 went through a first round of RT-PCR. A single record per CDR3 protein comes from TCRdb applying MiXCR to the multiplex PCR reads. The sample lists around 450,000 distinct CDR3 sequences; around 16% were seen once. Germline V lookup: CDR1 SQVTM, CDR2 ANQGSEA. J lost 3 bases, V lost 3 bases, and 14 bases had no gene match. The length of the CDR3 is 16 residues. With a duration under 2 months, the hyperthyroidism was newly diagnosed in patients aged 18 to 65.

The rearrangement links TRBV29-1 to TRBJ2-7, with TRBD1 matching 7 bases. Sequenced sample: blood. This clonotype was obtained from a woman aged 18-30 years with Graves' hyperthyroidism. CDR3 DNA sequence: TGCAGCGTTGAGGCCCCCGCAGGGGGTATTGACTACGAGCAGTACTTC. Amino acids: CSVEAPAGGIDYEQYF.